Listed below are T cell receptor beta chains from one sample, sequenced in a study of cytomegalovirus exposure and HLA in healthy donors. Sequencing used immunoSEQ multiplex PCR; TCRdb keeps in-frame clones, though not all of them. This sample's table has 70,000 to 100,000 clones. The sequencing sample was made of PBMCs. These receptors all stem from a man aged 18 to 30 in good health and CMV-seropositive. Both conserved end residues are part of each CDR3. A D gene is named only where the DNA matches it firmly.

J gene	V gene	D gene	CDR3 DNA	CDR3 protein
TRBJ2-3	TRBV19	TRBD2	TGTGCCAGTAGTACGACCGCTAGCGGGGGGGCAGTCAAAGATACGCAGTATTTT	CASSTTASGGAVKDTQYF
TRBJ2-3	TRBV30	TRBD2	TGTGCCTGGGCTAGCGGAGGAACAGATACGCAGTATTTT	CAWASGGTDTQYF
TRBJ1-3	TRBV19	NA	TGTGCCAGCCAAGGGGGAATACGGGCCTCTGGAAACACCATATATTTT	CASQGGIRASGNTIYF
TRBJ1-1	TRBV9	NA	TGTGCCAGCAGCGCAAGAGACAGACTGAACACTGAAGCTTTCTTT	CASSARDRLNTEAFF
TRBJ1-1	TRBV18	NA	TGTGCCAGCTCACCAGACTCCGGCAGGGCTGAAGCTTTCTTT	CASSPDSGRAEAFF
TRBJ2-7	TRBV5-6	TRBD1	TGTGCCAGCAGCTCAAGGGACAGGGGCTTTTGGCACGAGCAGTACTTC	CASSSRDRGFWHEQYF
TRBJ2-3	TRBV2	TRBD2	TGTGCCAGCGAATCCCTAGCGGACACAGATACGCAGTATTTT	CASESLADTDTQYF
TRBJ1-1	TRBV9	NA	TGTGCCAGCAGCCCTCGCCTGGGACAGAACACTGAAGCTTTCTTT	CASSPRLGQNTEAFF
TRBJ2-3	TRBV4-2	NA	TGTGCCAGCAGCCAAGTAGCAGATACGCAGTATTTT	CASSQVADTQYF
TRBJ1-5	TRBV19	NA	TGTGCCAGTAGTACGACGGGCAGGGTTTGGAATCAGCCCCAGCATTTT	CASSTTGRVWNQPQHF
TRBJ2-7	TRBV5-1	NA	TGCGCCAGCAGCTTGTTCGGGGGCTCCTACGAGCAGTACTTC	CASSLFGGSYEQYF
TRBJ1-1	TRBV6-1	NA	TGTGCCAGCAACAGAAACACTGAAGCTTTCTTT	CASNRNTEAFF
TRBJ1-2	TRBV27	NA	TGTGCCAGCAGTCCCCTAGGCGAGAGCTGTGGCTACACCTTC	CASSPLGESCGYTF